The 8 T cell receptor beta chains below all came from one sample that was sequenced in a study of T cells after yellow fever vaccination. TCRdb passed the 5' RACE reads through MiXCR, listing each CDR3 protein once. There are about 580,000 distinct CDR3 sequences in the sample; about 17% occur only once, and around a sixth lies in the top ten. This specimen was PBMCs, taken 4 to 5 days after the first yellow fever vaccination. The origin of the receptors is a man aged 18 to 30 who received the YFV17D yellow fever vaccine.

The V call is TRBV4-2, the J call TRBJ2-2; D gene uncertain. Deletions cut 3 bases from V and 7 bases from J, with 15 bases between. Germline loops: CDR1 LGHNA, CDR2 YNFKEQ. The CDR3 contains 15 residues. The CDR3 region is CASSQSRTWGGELFF. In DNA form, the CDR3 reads TGTGCCAGCAGCCAGAGCCGAACGTGGGGCGGGGAGCTGTTTTTT.

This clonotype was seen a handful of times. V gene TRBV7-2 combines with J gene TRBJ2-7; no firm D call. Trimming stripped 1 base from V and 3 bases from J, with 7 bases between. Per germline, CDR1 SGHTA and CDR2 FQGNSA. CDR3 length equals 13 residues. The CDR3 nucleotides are TGTGCCAGCAGCTTAGGTGACCACTACGAGCAGTACTTC. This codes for CASSLGDHYEQYF.

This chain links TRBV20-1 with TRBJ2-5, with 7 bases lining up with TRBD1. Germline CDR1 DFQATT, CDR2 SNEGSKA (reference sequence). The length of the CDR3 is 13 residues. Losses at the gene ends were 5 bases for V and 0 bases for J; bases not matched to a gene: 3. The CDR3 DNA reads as TGCAGTGCTCGGGGACAGTACCAAGAGACCCAGTACTTC. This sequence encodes CSARGQYQETQYF.

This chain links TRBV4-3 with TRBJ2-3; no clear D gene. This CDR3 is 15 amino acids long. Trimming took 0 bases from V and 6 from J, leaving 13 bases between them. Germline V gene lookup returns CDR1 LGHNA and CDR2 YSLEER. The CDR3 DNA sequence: TGCGCCAGCAGCCAAGAGAAGAATGGAGCTGATACGCAGTATTTT. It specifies CASSQEKNGADTQYF.

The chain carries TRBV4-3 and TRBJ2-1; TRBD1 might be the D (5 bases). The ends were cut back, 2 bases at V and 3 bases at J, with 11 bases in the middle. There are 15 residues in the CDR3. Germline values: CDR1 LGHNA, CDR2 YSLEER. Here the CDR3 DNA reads TGCGCCAGCAGCCAAAACGGACACGGCTACAATGAGCAGTTCTTC. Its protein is CASSQNGHGYNEQFF.

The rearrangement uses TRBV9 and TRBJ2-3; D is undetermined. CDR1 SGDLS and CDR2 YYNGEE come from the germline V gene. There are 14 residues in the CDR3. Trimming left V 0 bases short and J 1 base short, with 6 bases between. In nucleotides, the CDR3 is TGTGCCAGCAGCGTAGGCAGAGGCACAGATACGCAGTATTTT. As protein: CASSVGRGTDTQYF. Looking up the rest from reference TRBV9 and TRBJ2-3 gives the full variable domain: DSGVTQTPKHLITATGQRVTLRCSPRSGDLSVYWYQQSLDQGLQFLIQYYNGEERAKGNILERFSAQQFPDLHSELNLSSLELGDSALYFCASSVGRGTDTQYFGPGTRLTVL.

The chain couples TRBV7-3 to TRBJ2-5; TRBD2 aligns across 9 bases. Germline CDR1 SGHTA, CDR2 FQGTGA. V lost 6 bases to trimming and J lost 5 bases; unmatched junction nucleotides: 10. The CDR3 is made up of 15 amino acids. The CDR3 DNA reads TGTGCCAGCAGTTTGGCGGGGGGGCCTATTGAGACCCAGTACTTC. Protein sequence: CASSLAGGPIETQYF.

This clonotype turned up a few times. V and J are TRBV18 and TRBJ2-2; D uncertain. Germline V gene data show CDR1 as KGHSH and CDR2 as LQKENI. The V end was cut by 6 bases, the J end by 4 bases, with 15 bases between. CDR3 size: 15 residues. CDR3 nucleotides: TGTGCCAGCTCGGGCGGAGTAAGATTCACCGGGGAGCTGTTTTTT. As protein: CASSGGVRFTGELFF.